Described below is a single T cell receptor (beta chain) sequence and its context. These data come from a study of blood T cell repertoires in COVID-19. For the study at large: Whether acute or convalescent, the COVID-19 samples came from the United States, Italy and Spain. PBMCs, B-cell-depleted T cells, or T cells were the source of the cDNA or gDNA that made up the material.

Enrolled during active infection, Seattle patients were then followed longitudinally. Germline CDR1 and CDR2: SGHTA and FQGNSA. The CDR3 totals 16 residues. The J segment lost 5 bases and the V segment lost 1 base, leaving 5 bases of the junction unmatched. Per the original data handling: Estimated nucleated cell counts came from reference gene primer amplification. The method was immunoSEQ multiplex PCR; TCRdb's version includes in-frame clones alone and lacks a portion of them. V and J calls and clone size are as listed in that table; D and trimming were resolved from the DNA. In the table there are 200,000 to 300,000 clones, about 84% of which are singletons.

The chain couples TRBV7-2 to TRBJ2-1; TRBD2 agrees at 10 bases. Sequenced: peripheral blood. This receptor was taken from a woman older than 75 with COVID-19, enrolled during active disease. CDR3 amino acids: CASSLGGLAGDNEQFF. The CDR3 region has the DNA TGTGCCAGCAGCTTAGGTGGGCTAGCGGGGGACAATGAGCAGTTCTTC.